This T cell receptor beta chain was obtained from a study of early T cells in non-severe SARS-CoV-2 infection. TCRdb processed the 5' RACE reads anew with MiXCR; each CDR3 protein has one entry. The sample gives around 46,000 distinct CDR3 sequences, approximately 10% of which show up once; about a fifth is in the top ten. This clonotype has at least ten counts. The CDR3 covers 13 residues. Germline CDR1 is DFQATT and CDR2 is SNEGSKA (reference sequence). The germline V and J ends were trimmed by 6 bases and 2 bases, with 13 bases remaining between them. Sequencing input: whole blood. The V call is TRBV20-1, the J call TRBJ1-1; tentatively, D is TRBD1 (5 bases). This receptor was taken from an adult who was a healthcare worker with PCR-confirmed SARS-CoV-2 infection or an uninfected control (not recorded which). DNA for the CDR3: TGCAGTGCGGCGGGGCCACGCAACACTGAAGCTTTCTTT. This encodes CSAAGPRNTEAFF.